This T cell receptor (beta chain) was captured by sequencing in a study of shared clonotypes between healthy human individuals. Study information: Per-donor plates numbered three CD4 naive, three CD4 memory, two CD8 naive and one CD8 memory. Whole-study findings and limits: Shared clonotypes: about 4.6% naive CD4, under 4% naive CD8, 2.3% memory CD4, 0.4% memory CD8.

Only in-frame clones appear in the TCRdb table, and some are missing; sequencing was by immunoSEQ multiplex PCR. The repertoire consists of around 2.1 million clones, with more than 85% occurring once and the leading ten covering approximately 1.7%. The naive CD8 population came from CD45RO-negative cells selected for CCR7, without terminally differentiated effector memory CD45RA+ cells. Study donors comprised healthy, HIV-negative adults devoid of recent acute infection or vaccination. In regard to this clone: As yet, its antigen is unknown.

V was shortened by 6 bases and J by 2 bases, with 15 bases between the two germline ends. The CDR3 has 15 residues. CDR1 and CDR2 from the germline V gene are MDHEN and SYDVKM. The chain links TRBV28 to TRBJ2-3; D possibly corresponds to TRBD2 (5 bases). The sequence was obtained from a man aged 18 to 29 in good health. Some clones in this sample may be carry-over from other donors' samples. The sample was naive CD8+ T cells from PBMCs. CDR3 in DNA: TGTGCCAGCAGCTTTACCGGACTCACCACAGATACGCAGTATTTT. Translation gives CASSFTGLTTDTQYF.